The clone carrying this T cell receptor beta chain was observed many times. The sample's time point: sample taken at primary tumor resection. No cell sorting; template was whole RNA from tumor, lung tissue or PBMC. The donors were approximately 65 patients with non-small cell lung cancer that was early-stage and untreated. The data were obtained in a study of spatial heterogeneity in lung cancer. TCR cDNA molecules each carried a unique molecular identifier. TCRdb fed the 5' RACE reads into MiXCR, producing one record per CDR3 protein. Found here are just under 95,000 distinct CDR3 sequences, about 12% of them singletons; the top ten hold over 40%. V shed 2 bases and J 1 base; nucleotides not matched to a gene: 4. Germline lookup yields CDR1 MNHEY and CDR2 SVGEGT. This CDR3 is built from 16 residues.

Sequencing used PBMCs, obtained at surgery. The sequence derives from a male donor with early-stage non-small cell lung cancer. This chain joins TRBV6-2 or TRBV6-3 and TRBJ2-3, with 9 bases matching TRBD2. DNA for the CDR3: TGTGCCAGCAGTTACGGAGGCGGGAGGGGCACAGATACGCAGTATTTT. This sequence encodes CASSYGGGRGTDTQYF.